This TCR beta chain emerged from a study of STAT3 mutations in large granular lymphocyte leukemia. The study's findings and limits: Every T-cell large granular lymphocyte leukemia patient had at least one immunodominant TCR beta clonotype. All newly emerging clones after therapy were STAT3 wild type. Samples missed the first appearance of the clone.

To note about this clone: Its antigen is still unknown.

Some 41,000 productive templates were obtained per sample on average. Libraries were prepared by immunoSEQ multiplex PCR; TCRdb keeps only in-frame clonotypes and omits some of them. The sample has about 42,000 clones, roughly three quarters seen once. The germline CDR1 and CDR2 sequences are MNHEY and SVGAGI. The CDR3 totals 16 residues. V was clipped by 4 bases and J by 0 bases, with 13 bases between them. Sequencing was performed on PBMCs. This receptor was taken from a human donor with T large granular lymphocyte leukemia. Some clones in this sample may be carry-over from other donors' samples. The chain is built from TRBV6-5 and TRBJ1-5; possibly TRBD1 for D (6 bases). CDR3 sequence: CASSSRTDYSNQPQHF. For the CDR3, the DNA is TGTGCCAGCAGTTCCCGGACAGATTATAGCAATCAGCCCCAGCATTTT.